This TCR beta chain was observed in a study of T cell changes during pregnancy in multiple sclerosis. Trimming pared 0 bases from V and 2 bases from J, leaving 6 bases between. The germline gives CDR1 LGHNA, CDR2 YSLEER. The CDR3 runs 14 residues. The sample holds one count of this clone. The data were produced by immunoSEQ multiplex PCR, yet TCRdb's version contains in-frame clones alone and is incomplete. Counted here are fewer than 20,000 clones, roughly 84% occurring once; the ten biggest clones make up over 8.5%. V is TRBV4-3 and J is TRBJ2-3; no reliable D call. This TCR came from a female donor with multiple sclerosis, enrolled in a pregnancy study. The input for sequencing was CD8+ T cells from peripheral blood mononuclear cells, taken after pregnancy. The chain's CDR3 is CASSQEGSTDTQYF. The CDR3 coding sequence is TGCGCCAGCAGCCAAGAGGGCTCCACAGATACGCAGTATTTT.